These 30 T cell receptor beta chains share one sample of origin, sequenced in a study of follicular helper T cells after annual influenza vaccination (dated by TCRdb to the late 2010s). The library relied on the immunoSEQ multiplex PCR assay. TCRdb retrieved this table from immuneACCESS and kept in-frame rearrangements only. Not all clones are present; in checked studies, unresolved V genes account for under half, and no reason is known for the remainder. The sample table contains approximately 30,000 clones; only one count was recorded for about four fifths of them. About 1.2% of the sample comes from the top ten. The time point label here, explained by the study, means: 2014-2015 season, pre-vaccination. The specimen comprised CXCR5+ CD38- circulating T follicular helper cells from blood, sampled on the day of influenza vaccination. What this sample's cell subset or site label stands for: circulating Tfh, non-naive CD4+CXCR5+PD-1+ (ICOS+CD38+ or ICOS-CD38-). These receptors all come from an adult who received the influenza vaccine.

This chain uses TRBV28 with TRBJ2-3; D gene uncertain. V lost 2 bases and J lost 2, with 8 bases in between. In germline, CDR1 is MDHEN, CDR2 SYDVKM. CDR3 size: 14 residues. The chain's CDR3 is CASSLKEYTDTQYF. In nucleotides, the CDR3 is TGTGCCAGCAGTTTAAAAGAGTACACAGATACGCAGTATTTT.

The J gene is TRBJ1-5, the V gene TRBV21-1; TRBD1, the D gene given by the table, was not confirmed from the DNA. TRBV21-1 is a recognized pseudogene. This CDR3 spans 17 amino acids. DNA of the CDR3: TGTGCCAGCAGCAAAGTGGGACAGACCTGGGACAATCAGCCCCAGCATTTT. Its protein product is CASSKVGQTWDNQPQHF.

The CDR3 sequence is CASSQGLGNEQFF. In DNA, the CDR3 is TGTGCCAGCAGTCAGGGACTAGGGAATGAGCAGTTCTTC. The V and J genes are TRBV6-6 and TRBJ2-1; TRBD2 matches 8 bases. The CDR3 is 13 amino acids. Germline V gene sequence: CDR1 MNHNY, CDR2 SVGAGI (reference sequence). V lost 5 bases and J lost 7; bases outside the gene matches: 4.

This chain connects TRBV15 to TRBJ2-3; 7 bases fit TRBD2. V shed 3 bases and J 5 bases; nucleotides not matched to a gene: 8. Germline-derived CDR1 and CDR2 are LNHNV and YYDKDF (reference sequence). The CDR3 runs to 15 residues. The CDR3 nucleotides are TGTGCCACCAGCAGGCAGGGACTATTCGAAGATACGCAGTATTTT. Translating gives CATSRQGLFEDTQYF. Full variable domain (rest looked up from reference TRBV15 and TRBJ2-3): DAMVIQNPRYQVTQFGKPVTLSCSQTLNHNVMYWYQQKSSQAPKLLFHYYDKDFNNEADTPDNFQSRRPNTSFCFLDIRSPGLGDTAMYLCATSRQGLFEDTQYFGPGTRLTVL.

Remarks on this clone: Its ends do not fully match the called genes, so a read error is possible. The V call is TRBV6-1, the J call TRBJ2-5; no clear D. The CDR3 is 14 residues long. Germline values: CDR1 MNHNS, CDR2 SASEGT. The CDR3 loop reads CANSESYDKETQYF. In DNA, the CDR3 is TGTGCCAACAGTGAGAGCTATGACAAAGAGACCCAGTACTTC.

The CDR3 spells CASSSVTNYGYTF. The DNA for the CDR3 is TGTGCCAGCAGCTCGGTCACTAACTATGGCTACACCTTC. The chain couples TRBV13 to TRBJ1-2, with D hard to call. CDR1 and CDR2 from the germline V gene are PRHDT and FYEKMQ (reference sequence). CDR3 length: 13 amino acids. V lost 4 bases and J lost 0, with 6 bases in between.

The chain has TRBV7-9 and TRBJ2-1; a weak D match, TRBD1 (6 bases). In germline, CDR1 is SEHNR, CDR2 FQNEAQ (reference sequence). V lost 7 bases, J lost 5 bases, and 15 bases lay in between. This CDR3 region has 14 residues. The CDR3 sequence: CASTVPQGDNEQFF. As DNA, the CDR3 is TGTGCCAGCACCGTCCCACAGGGCGACAATGAGCAGTTCTTC.

The chain combines TRBV6-1 with TRBJ1-2; TRBD1 might be the D (6 bases). The CDR3 extends over 15 amino acids. CDR1 is MNHNS, CDR2 SASEGT, per germline. Trimming took 2 bases from V and 8 from J, leaving 18 bases between them. CDR3 amino acids: CASSESGVQGQGYTF. The CDR3 DNA is TGTGCCAGCAGTGAATCAGGGGTCCAGGGCCAGGGCTACACCTTC.

J is TRBJ1-4 and V is TRBV7-8; 9 bases fit TRBD1. Looked up from germline, CDR1 is SGHVS and CDR2 is FQNEAQ. Trimming removed 2 bases from V and 8 bases from J; junction bases left unmatched: 6. The CDR3 has 15 residues. CDR3: CASSLKQGAGEKLFF. The CDR3 coding sequence is TGTGCCAGCAGCTTAAAACAGGGGGCTGGGGAAAAACTGTTTTTT.

The rearrangement links TRBV6-1 to TRBJ2-7; 9 nucleotides line up with TRBD2. CDR3 length equals 15 residues. V was clipped by 1 base and J by 2 bases; unmatched bases: 3. Germline-derived CDR1 and CDR2 are MNHNS and SASEGT. CDR3 residues: CASSEGLAVAYEQYF. In DNA, the CDR3 is TGTGCCAGCAGTGAAGGACTAGCGGTTGCCTACGAGCAGTACTTC.

V is TRBV6-5 and J is TRBJ1-1; possibly TRBD1 for D (6 bases). Trimming took 5 bases from V and 7 from J, leaving 17 bases between them. Germline CDR1 and CDR2: MNHEY and SVGAGI. CDR3 length equals 14 residues. CDR3 sequence (DNA): TGTGCCAGCAGTCCCTACAGGGAGCAAAATGAAGCTTTCTTT. Encoded protein: CASSPYREQNEAFF.

In its sample, this clone was seen once. The V call is TRBV27, the J call TRBJ2-7, with D tentatively TRBD1 (6 bases). The V gene lost 3 bases and the J gene lost 2 bases, with 11 bases spanning the gap. This CDR3 spans 14 amino acids. The germline V gene has CDR1 MNHEY and CDR2 SMNVEV (reference sequence). CDR3 protein: CASSLNRDTYEQYF. For the CDR3, the DNA is TGTGCCAGCAGTTTGAACAGGGACACCTACGAGCAGTACTTC.

The rearrangement uses TRBV6-5 and TRBJ2-3; D call uncertain. The CDR3 is 15 residues long. With 0 bases removed from V and 8 bases from J, the gap between germline ends came to 15 bases. Germline V CDR1 and CDR2: MNHEY, SVGAGI. Here the CDR3 DNA reads TGTGCCAGCAGTTACTCGATCCAACCACAGACTACGCAGTATTTT. It codes for CASSYSIQPQTTQYF.

The genes are TRBV6-5 and TRBJ2-5; no clear D. V shed 3 bases and J shed 1 base, with 15 bases lying between them. CDR1 is MNHEY and CDR2 is SVGAGI in the germline V gene. The CDR3 totals 16 residues. The chain's CDR3 is CASSYSGSRIQETQYF. The CDR3 DNA reads TGTGCCAGCAGTTATTCCGGGTCCCGGATCCAAGAGACCCAGTACTTC.

The V and J genes are TRBV2 and TRBJ1-1; 8 bases align to TRBD1. Germline V gene data show CDR1 as SNHLY and CDR2 as FYNNEI. The V and J ends lost 6 bases and 1 base, in that order; junction bases with no gene match: 1. The CDR3 spans 13 residues. The CDR3 sequence: CASSGQGNTEAFF. CDR3 DNA: TGTGCCAGCAGCGGACAGGGGAACACTGAAGCTTTCTTT.

In its sample, this clone was seen once. This chain connects TRBV7-2 to TRBJ1-5; no reliable D call. Trimming pared 1 base from V and 4 bases from J, leaving 5 bases between. This CDR3 comprises 13 residues. CDR1 SGHTA and CDR2 FQGNSA come from the germline V gene. The CDR3 region is CASSLDINQPQHF. The CDR3 region has the DNA TGTGCCAGCAGCTTAGACATAAATCAGCCCCAGCATTTT.

The V and J genes are TRBV6-6 and TRBJ2-2, with 9 bases matching TRBD1. The CDR3 runs to 15 residues. V lost 6 bases, J lost 3 bases, and 5 bases stayed unmatched. The germline CDR1 and CDR2 sequences are MNHNY and SVGAGI (reference sequence). The CDR3 DNA reads TGTGCCAGCAGACCGACAGGGGGATACACCGGGGAGCTGTTTTTT. It is translated as CASRPTGGYTGELFF.

Comments on this clone: This sample also contains other DNA sequences that code for the same CDR3. V and J are TRBV2 and TRBJ2-5; tentatively, D is TRBD2 (6 bases). The DNA end is more similar to TRBJ2-7, so the J call may be wrong. CDR3 length: 14 amino acids. Germline V gives CDR1 SNHLY, CDR2 FYNNEI. CDR3 sequence: CASSPGLLSYEQYF. The CDR3 DNA follows: TGTGCCAGCAGCCCGGGACTTCTTTCCTACGAGCAGTACTTC.

The V call is TRBV5-1, the J call TRBJ2-7; D remains unclear. Germline-derived CDR1 and CDR2 are SGHRS and YFSETQ. The CDR3 is 13 amino acids. Between the trimmed V and J ends, which lost 4 bases and 7 bases, there was a span of 15 bases. CDR3 nucleotides: TGCGCCAGCAGCCCCCCTAAGCCAGGTGAGCAGTACTTC. This sequence encodes CASSPPKPGEQYF.

This chain uses TRBV27 with TRBJ2-7; 7 bases align to TRBD1. The germline gives CDR1 MNHEY, CDR2 SMNVEV (reference sequence). V trimming: 3 bases; J trimming: 6 bases; junction bases outside the gene matches: 5. The CDR3 is made up of 13 amino acids. The CDR3 region is CASSFGTVSEQYF. The CDR3 DNA follows: TGTGCCAGCAGTTTTGGGACAGTTTCCGAGCAGTACTTC.

The CDR3 loop is CSVITTGQGVGWETQYF. CDR3 bases: TGCAGCGTGATTACAACGGGACAGGGGGTCGGCTGGGAGACCCAGTACTTC. The chain employs TRBV29-1 and TRBJ2-5; 11 bases match TRBD1. Trimming took 6 bases from V and 5 from J; bases not matched to a gene: 17. Germline V lookup: CDR1 SQVTM, CDR2 ANQGSEA. The CDR3 length is 17 residues.

This chain connects TRBV5-4 to TRBJ1-1, with 7 bases identical to TRBD1. Trimming removed 2 bases from V and 4 bases from J; junction bases left unmatched: 8. CDR1 and CDR2 from the germline V gene are SGHNT and YYREEE (reference sequence). The CDR3 has 15 amino acids. CDR3 bases: TGTGCCAGCAGCTTTTACAGGGGTCGGGCCACTGAAGCTTTCTTT. It translates to CASSFYRGRATEAFF. The entire variable domain, with the rest obtained from reference TRBV5-4 and TRBJ1-1, is as follows: ETGVTQSPTHLIKTRGQQVTLRCSSQSGHNTVSWYQQALGQGPQFIFQYYREEENGRGNFPPRFSGLQFPNYSSELNVNALELDDSALYLCASSFYRGRATEAFFGQGTRLTVV.

The CDR3 DNA sequence: TGTGCCAGCAGTCGCCGGACAGGGCAGTATGGCTACACCTTC. Translation: CASSRRTGQYGYTF. The V and J genes are TRBV2 and TRBJ1-2, with 8 bases identical to TRBD1. The CDR3 loop spans 14 amino acids. The junction had 7 bases not matched to a gene; V was cut back by 5 bases and J by 5 bases. Germline V CDR1 and CDR2: SNHLY, FYNNEI.

This clone is a singleton in its sample. V usage is TRBV28 and J usage is TRBJ2-1, with 13 bases identical to TRBD2. This CDR3 is 16 amino acids long. The V gene's germline CDR1 is MDHEN and CDR2 SYDVKM. V lost 10 bases to trimming and J lost 0 bases; unmatched junction nucleotides: 6. The CDR3: CAIGTSGEISYNEQFF. The DNA for the CDR3 is TGTGCCATCGGGACTAGCGGGGAAATCTCCTACAATGAGCAGTTCTTC.

The V and J genes are TRBV6-5 and TRBJ1-2; TRBD1 agrees at 7 bases. The CDR3 covers 13 residues. Per germline, CDR1 MNHEY and CDR2 SVGAGI. The junction had 6 bases not matched to a gene; V was cut back by 5 bases and J by 6 bases. The CDR3 nucleotides are TGTGCCAGCAGTACGGCAGGGGGAAATGGCTACACCTTC. Protein product: CASSTAGGNGYTF.

This clone came up once. This chain connects TRBV30 to TRBJ2-5; 9 nucleotides agree with TRBD1. V was clipped by 4 bases and J by 5 bases; unmatched bases: 8. This CDR3 comprises 14 residues. Germline V gene sequence: CDR1 GTSNPN, CDR2 SVGIG (reference sequence). The CDR3, as DNA: TGTGCCTGGAATCCCGGACAGGGGACGGAGACCCAGTACTTC. This gives the protein CAWNPGQGTETQYF.

V and J are TRBV6-6 and TRBJ2-5, with a weak D call TRBD2 (6 bases). Trimming stripped 7 bases from V and 10 bases from J, with 13 bases between. CDR3 length: 11 residues. Per germline, CDR1 MNHNY and CDR2 SVGAGI (reference sequence). CDR3 sequence: CASTQEGLQYF. CDR3 in DNA: TGTGCCAGCACCCAAGAGGGACTCCAGTACTTC.

The J gene is TRBJ1-2, the V gene TRBV5-4, with TRBD1 matching 10 bases. This CDR3 has 14 residues. The germline V gene has CDR1 SGHNT and CDR2 YYREEE (reference sequence). Germline trimming cut 7 bases from V and 6 bases from J; bases unmatched to any gene: 9. This CDR3 is CASSFDRGRDGYTF. CDR3 in DNA: TGTGCCAGCTCCTTTGACAGGGGGCGAGATGGCTACACCTTC.

V and J are TRBV6-5 and TRBJ2-7; 10 bases map to TRBD1. The CDR3 covers 15 residues. V lost 6 bases and J lost 5; bases outside the gene matches: 10. Germline CDR1 reads MNHEY; CDR2 reads SVGAGI. CDR3 sequence: CASRRGTGEFHEQYF. The CDR3, as DNA: TGTGCCAGCAGAAGAGGGACAGGGGAATTCCACGAGCAGTACTTC.

The CDR3 region has the DNA TGCGCCAGCAGTGATGCCGGGACAGGGTACAATGAGCAGTTCTTC. Its translation: CASSDAGTGYNEQFF. The rearrangement links TRBV10-1 to TRBJ2-1; 9 nucleotides line up with TRBD1. The trim removed 3 bases at V and 4 bases at J, leaving 4 bases unmatched. The CDR3 has 15 amino acids. Looked up from germline, CDR1 is WNHNN and CDR2 is SYGVQD (reference sequence).